A selection of T cell receptor beta chains follows, all from one sample in a study of graft-versus-host responses after intestinal transplantation. Method: immunoSEQ multiplex PCR; TCRdb's copy keeps in-frame clones and lacks some. The repertoire holds 57,000 or so clones, with approximately 90% as singletons. The sequencing here drew on PBMCs, taken roughly 120 days after intestinal transplantation. These receptors were collected from a human patient who received an intestinal transplant, so some T cells may come from the graft donor. CDR3s include the opening cysteine and the closing phenylalanine or tryptophan. Fields, in order: D gene, J gene, V gene, clone size, CDR3 DNA, CDR3 protein. The D gene is left open where the match is weak. Clone size is given for some rows only: seen once, a few or many times, or a class if the clone is expanded.

d_call: TRBD2
j_call: TRBJ2-3
v_call: TRBV28
clone_size: .
cdr3_nt: TGTGCCAGCAGGGGTAGCGGGAGTAGGACAGATACGCAGTATTTT
cdr3_aa: CASRGSGSRTDTQYF

d_call: .
j_call: TRBJ2-7
v_call: TRBV7-2
clone_size: .
cdr3_nt: TGTGCCAGCAGCTTAGTTGGGACTCCATCTTACGAGCAGTACTTC
cdr3_aa: CASSLVGTPSYEQYF

d_call: .
j_call: TRBJ1-1
v_call: TRBV28
clone_size: .
cdr3_nt: TGTGCCAGCAGTTTAAGGGGGACCAGGAGCACTGAAGCTTTCTTT
cdr3_aa: CASSLRGTRSTEAFF

d_call: TRBD1
j_call: TRBJ1-1
v_call: TRBV6-1
clone_size: .
cdr3_nt: TGTGCCAGCTATGATCGACAGGGCCTGAACACTGAAGCTTTCTTT
cdr3_aa: CASYDRQGLNTEAFF

d_call: .
j_call: TRBJ2-1
v_call: TRBV28
clone_size: .
cdr3_nt: TGTGCCAGCAGTTTGATGGGACCGGGGGTGAATGAGCAGTTCTTC
cdr3_aa: CASSLMGPGVNEQFF

d_call: TRBD1
j_call: TRBJ2-3
v_call: TRBV2
clone_size: .
cdr3_nt: TGTGCCAGCAAAGGACAGGGGGCGATCACAGATACGCAGTATTTT
cdr3_aa: CASKGQGAITDTQYF

d_call: TRBD2
j_call: TRBJ2-7
v_call: TRBV28
clone_size: .
cdr3_nt: TGTGCCAGCAGTCCTAGCGGGGGGTTCTACGAGCAGTACTTC
cdr3_aa: CASSPSGGFYEQYF

d_call: .
j_call: TRBJ2-1
v_call: TRBV5-4
clone_size: .
cdr3_nt: TGTGCCAGCAGCTTGGGTCAGGGAATATACAATGAGCAGTTCTTC
cdr3_aa: CASSLGQGIYNEQFF

d_call: .
j_call: TRBJ1-1
v_call: TRBV7-9
clone_size: .
cdr3_nt: TGTGCCAGCAGCCCTCAGGGGAGCACTGAAGCTTTCTTT
cdr3_aa: CASSPQGSTEAFF

d_call: .
j_call: TRBJ2-3
v_call: TRBV11-2
clone_size: few
cdr3_nt: TGTGCCAGCAGCTTACGCCGCTACCCGACTACGCAGTATTTT
cdr3_aa: CASSLRRYPTTQYF

d_call: .
j_call: TRBJ1-1
v_call: TRBV5-6
clone_size: .
cdr3_nt: TGTGCCAGCAGCTTAAAGGGGAGAATCACTGAAGCTTTCTTT
cdr3_aa: CASSLKGRITEAFF

d_call: TRBD2
j_call: TRBJ2-5
v_call: TRBV18
clone_size: .
cdr3_nt: TGTGCCAGCTCCCCGGGACTACGAAATACGGAGACCCAGTACTTC
cdr3_aa: CASSPGLRNTETQYF

d_call: .
j_call: TRBJ2-5
v_call: TRBV28
clone_size: .
cdr3_nt: TGTGCCAGCAGTCTTGGTGGAGCTGGGGAGACCCAGTACTTC
cdr3_aa: CASSLGGAGETQYF

d_call: .
j_call: TRBJ2-1
v_call: TRBV6-1
clone_size: .
cdr3_nt: TGTGCCAGCAGTGAATATCGGGGGCCATACAATGAGCAGTTCTTC
cdr3_aa: CASSEYRGPYNEQFF

d_call: .
j_call: TRBJ1-3
v_call: TRBV4-2
clone_size: .
cdr3_nt: TGTGCCAGCAGCCCTTATCCGGGGCTCGGAAACACCATATATTTT
cdr3_aa: CASSPYPGLGNTIYF

d_call: .
j_call: TRBJ1-5
v_call: TRBV7-9
clone_size: .
cdr3_nt: TGTGCCAGCAGCTTATCTGGGGGGCCCTACAATCAGCCCCAGCATTTT
cdr3_aa: CASSLSGGPYNQPQHF

d_call: .
j_call: TRBJ2-2
v_call: TRBV25-1
clone_size: .
cdr3_nt: TGTGCCAGCAGGTTCGCGAACACCGGGGAGCTGTTTTTT
cdr3_aa: CASRFANTGELFF

d_call: .
j_call: TRBJ1-3
v_call: TRBV16
clone_size: .
cdr3_nt: TGTGCCAGCAGCGAAGAACGAAACACCATATATTTT
cdr3_aa: CASSEERNTIYF

d_call: .
j_call: TRBJ1-5
v_call: TRBV7-8
clone_size: .
cdr3_nt: TGTGCCAGCAGCTCAGATAGGACAGCCTTCGCAGCCCAGCATTTT
cdr3_aa: CASSSDRTAFAAQHF

d_call: .
j_call: TRBJ1-1
v_call: TRBV27
clone_size: .
cdr3_nt: TGTGCCAGCAGTTTATCAAGGGGCACTGAAGCTTTCTTT
cdr3_aa: CASSLSRGTEAFF

d_call: .
j_call: TRBJ1-1
v_call: TRBV4-1
clone_size: .
cdr3_nt: TGCGCCAGCAGCCCCTCATCCAGGATGAACACTGAAGCTTTCTTT
cdr3_aa: CASSPSSRMNTEAFF

d_call: .
j_call: TRBJ2-1
v_call: TRBV14
clone_size: .
cdr3_nt: TGTGCCAGCAGACGCCGGGACTCATACAATGAGCAGTTCTTC
cdr3_aa: CASRRRDSYNEQFF

d_call: .
j_call: TRBJ2-7
v_call: TRBV6-7
clone_size: .
cdr3_nt: TGTGCCAGCAGCCCCGAGCCGGGACACCACTACGAGCAGTACTTC
cdr3_aa: CASSPEPGHHYEQYF

d_call: .
j_call: TRBJ1-1
v_call: TRBV4-1
clone_size: .
cdr3_nt: TGCGCCAGCAGCCAAGTGGTGAACACTGAAGCTTTCTTT
cdr3_aa: CASSQVVNTEAFF

d_call: .
j_call: TRBJ1-5
v_call: TRBV9
clone_size: .
cdr3_nt: TGTGCCAGCAGCGTAGTTGGGACAAGCAATCAGCCCCAGCATTTT
cdr3_aa: CASSVVGTSNQPQHF

d_call: TRBD2
j_call: TRBJ2-1
v_call: TRBV5-1
clone_size: once
cdr3_nt: TGCGCCAGCAGCTCGCTGACTAGCGGCAATGAGCAGTTCTTC
cdr3_aa: CASSSLTSGNEQFF

d_call: .
j_call: TRBJ2-3
v_call: TRBV15
clone_size: .
cdr3_nt: TGTGCCACCAGCAGCGGGAGCACGGGTACAGATACGCAGTATTTT
cdr3_aa: CATSSGSTGTDTQYF

d_call: .
j_call: TRBJ2-4
v_call: TRBV7-6
clone_size: few
cdr3_nt: TGTGCCAGCAGCTTAGGAATAGGGGCTCTAGCCAAAAACATTCAGTACTTC
cdr3_aa: CASSLGIGALAKNIQYF

d_call: TRBD1
j_call: TRBJ1-1
v_call: TRBV28
clone_size: once
cdr3_nt: TGTGCCAGCAGTCCCCGGGACAGGGGATCAACTGAAGCTTTCTTT
cdr3_aa: CASSPRDRGSTEAFF

d_call: .
j_call: TRBJ2-5
v_call: TRBV7-6
clone_size: .
cdr3_nt: TGTGCCAGCAGCTTTGGAGGTGCGTCGGAGACCCAGTACTTC
cdr3_aa: CASSFGGASETQYF

d_call: .
j_call: TRBJ1-4
v_call: TRBV7-9
clone_size: .
cdr3_nt: TGTGCCAGCAGCTTAGGTACAGACGAAAAACTGTTTTTT
cdr3_aa: CASSLGTDEKLFF

d_call: .
j_call: TRBJ2-4
v_call: TRBV19
clone_size: .
cdr3_nt: TGTGCCAGTAGTCCATGGGGAGCCAAAAACATTCAGTACTTC
cdr3_aa: CASSPWGAKNIQYF

d_call: .
j_call: TRBJ2-5
v_call: TRBV4-1
clone_size: .
cdr3_nt: TGCGCCAGCAGCCAAGATCGTTCGGGGGTCCAAGAGACCCAGTACTTC
cdr3_aa: CASSQDRSGVQETQYF

d_call: .
j_call: TRBJ1-3
v_call: TRBV28
clone_size: .
cdr3_nt: TGTGCCAGCGCCCAATGGGCGACTGGAAACACCATATATTTT
cdr3_aa: CASAQWATGNTIYF

d_call: TRBD2
j_call: TRBJ2-2
v_call: TRBV6-1
clone_size: .
cdr3_nt: TGTGCCAGCAGTGAACCAGGAGGAACTAGCGGGGGGTCCGGCACCGGGGAGCTGTTTTTT
cdr3_aa: CASSEPGGTSGGSGTGELFF

d_call: TRBD1
j_call: TRBJ1-1
v_call: TRBV5-4
clone_size: once
cdr3_nt: TGTGCCAGCGGTCCGACAGGGCGGGTAAACACTGAAGCTTTCTTT
cdr3_aa: CASGPTGRVNTEAFF

d_call: .
j_call: TRBJ1-4
v_call: TRBV14
clone_size: .
cdr3_nt: TGTGCCAGCAGCCAAGTGGGCTTCGGTGAAAAACTGTTTTTT
cdr3_aa: CASSQVGFGEKLFF

d_call: TRBD1
j_call: TRBJ2-5
v_call: TRBV4-1
clone_size: .
cdr3_nt: TGCGCCAGCAGCCAAGGACAGGGTAGTACGGAGACCCAGTACTTC
cdr3_aa: CASSQGQGSTETQYF

d_call: TRBD2
j_call: TRBJ2-3
v_call: TRBV9
clone_size: .
cdr3_nt: TGTGCCAGCAGCGTAGTAACTAGCGGTACGCAGTATTTT
cdr3_aa: CASSVVTSGTQYF

d_call: .
j_call: TRBJ2-5
v_call: TRBV6-5
clone_size: .
cdr3_nt: TGTGCCAGCAGCCTCGACCGGGACGCTCAAGAGACCCAGTACTTC
cdr3_aa: CASSLDRDAQETQYF

d_call: TRBD2
j_call: TRBJ2-2
v_call: TRBV28
clone_size: .
cdr3_nt: TGTGCCAGCAGTAAGCGGGGGACCGGGGAGCTGTTTTTT
cdr3_aa: CASSKRGTGELFF

d_call: .
j_call: TRBJ2-7
v_call: TRBV6-5
clone_size: .
cdr3_nt: TGTGCCAGCCCTCCCTCCGGCTCCTACGAGCAGTACTTC
cdr3_aa: CASPPSGSYEQYF

d_call: .
j_call: TRBJ2-7
v_call: TRBV11-2
clone_size: .
cdr3_nt: TGTGCCAGCAGCTTAGATGGTACAGGCTACGACGAGCAGTACTTC
cdr3_aa: CASSLDGTGYDEQYF

d_call: TRBD2
j_call: TRBJ2-1
v_call: TRBV29-1
clone_size: .
cdr3_nt: TGCAGCGTTGAAGGCCTAGCGGGGGCGAGCTCCTACAATGAGCAGTTCTTC
cdr3_aa: CSVEGLAGASSYNEQFF

d_call: .
j_call: TRBJ2-1
v_call: TRBV11-2
clone_size: .
cdr3_nt: TGTGCCAGCAGCGCGGGCAGGGATGAGCAGTTCTTC
cdr3_aa: CASSAGRDEQFF

d_call: .
j_call: TRBJ2-7
v_call: TRBV4-1
clone_size: .
cdr3_nt: TGCGCCAGCAGCCAAGGGCCACAGGGGAGGGCCTACGAGCAGTACTTC
cdr3_aa: CASSQGPQGRAYEQYF

d_call: TRBD2
j_call: TRBJ2-5
v_call: TRBV9
clone_size: .
cdr3_nt: TGTGCCAGCAGCGTAGGACTAGCGGGAGGTGAGGAGACCCAGTACTTC
cdr3_aa: CASSVGLAGGEETQYF

d_call: .
j_call: TRBJ1-2
v_call: TRBV6-5
clone_size: .
cdr3_nt: TGTGCCAGCAGTTACCGTGGCAGATACTATGGCTACACCTTC
cdr3_aa: CASSYRGRYYGYTF

d_call: TRBD2
j_call: TRBJ2-5
v_call: TRBV7-3
clone_size: .
cdr3_nt: TGTGCCAGCAGCTTAGTAGCGGGAGGAGAGACCCAGTACTTC
cdr3_aa: CASSLVAGGETQYF

d_call: .
j_call: TRBJ2-6
v_call: TRBV2
clone_size: .
cdr3_nt: TGTGCCAGCAGATATCGACGCGATAAAGTCTCTGGGGCCAACGTCCTGACTTTC
cdr3_aa: CASRYRRDKVSGANVLTF

d_call: .
j_call: TRBJ1-1
v_call: TRBV7-2
clone_size: .
cdr3_nt: TGTGCCAGCAGCTGGTACTTTGTACAGGGTAAGGAGGCTGAAGCTTTCTTT
cdr3_aa: CASSWYFVQGKEAEAFF

d_call: .
j_call: TRBJ1-2
v_call: TRBV21-1
clone_size: .
cdr3_nt: TGTGCCATCCCGGGCCTCAGGAGGGGCTACACCTTC
cdr3_aa: CAIPGLRRGYTF

d_call: .
j_call: TRBJ2-2
v_call: TRBV7-2
clone_size: .
cdr3_nt: TGTGCCAGCAGCTTAAGTGGCACCGGGGAGCTGTTTTTT
cdr3_aa: CASSLSGTGELFF

d_call: TRBD1
j_call: TRBJ1-2
v_call: TRBV19
clone_size: .
cdr3_nt: TGTGCCAGTAGTATAGGGCGACAGGGAAGCGACTATGGCTACACCTTC
cdr3_aa: CASSIGRQGSDYGYTF

d_call: TRBD1
j_call: TRBJ2-3
v_call: TRBV25-1
clone_size: .
cdr3_nt: TGTGCCAGCAGTGAAGCCGGACAGGGAACAGATACGCAGTATTTT
cdr3_aa: CASSEAGQGTDTQYF